This T cell receptor beta chain originates from a study of T cell repertoires in cytomegalovirus infection. Regarding the study as a whole: The cumulative frequency of public TCR beta families distinguished individuals who carried CMV together with the relevant HLA.

Each CDR3 protein gets one entry after TCRdb re-called the reads with MiXCR. The table records a few hundred thousand distinct CDR3 sequences, 25% to 35% of them present only once. V was pared by 5 bases and J by 0 bases, with 17 bases between. Looked up from germline, CDR1 is MNHEY and CDR2 is SMNVEV (reference sequence). CDR3 size: 17 residues. This clonotype was seen only a few times. Its matching antigen is unknown. The rearrangement joins TRBV27 to TRBJ2-1; D may match TRBD1 or TRBD2 (5 bases each). This receptor was identified in a human donor in good health (CMV status not recorded). Some clones in this sample may be carry-over from other donors' samples. Source: cultured PBMCs, taken from culture after CMV antigen stimulation. The CDR3 reads CASSLRTGGSSYNEQFF. The CDR3 DNA follows: TGTGCCAGCAGTCTCCGAACAGGAGGTAGCTCCTACAATGAGCAGTTCTTC.